This T cell receptor (beta chain) came from a study of cytomegalovirus exposure and HLA in healthy donors (dated by TCRdb to about 2017). With regard to the full study: A later analysis indicated that the 95 to 150 validation repertoires were generated on the platform also employed for the approximately 700 repertoires of the first cohort. The study was designed to test whether signatures of past pathogen exposure could be identified by cataloging public T cell receptors. Besides the first cohort of hundreds of subjects, a separate validation cohort made up of some 110 different subjects was used. High-throughput TCR immunosequencing, statistical association of individual TCRs with disease status, and machine learning were combined to predict cytomegalovirus infection status. The research as a whole found: Subsequent analysis determined that TCRs grouped into clusters in the first cohort also showed a tendency toward co-occurrence across the roughly 110 validation repertoires, and approximately 94% of cluster scores exceeded 0. The authors suggested that the approach could potentially be extended to other disease states and immunological phenotypes. A few of the identified cytomegalovirus-associated TCR beta chains were confirmed in vitro to be specific for cytomegalovirus antigens. All 110 or so repertoires were used to score co-occurrence in the validation cohort in a later analysis, because that analysis had no HLA typing for the cohort. In both the original and validation cohorts, the classifier was reported to diagnose cytomegalovirus status with high specificity and sensitivity. In the study, some 160 TCR beta chains were listed as associated with cytomegalovirus. While some public TCRs were present in many individuals, most TCR sequences turned up only very rarely across donors.

As for this clone: Its antigen remains undetermined. Base qualities are not provided; no much larger clone lies one nucleotide away.

The germline V gene encodes CDR1 MNHNY and CDR2 SVGAGI (reference sequence). The V end loses 2 bases and the J end loses 5 bases, and a stretch of 12 bases separates them. The CDR3 covers 14 residues, taking in both the cysteine and the phenylalanine. The CDR3 DNA has 42 bases and is translated from base 1. Donors formed part of the validation cohort, which comprised over a hundred subjects and was distinct from the first cohort of under 750 subjects. Library preparation employed the immunoSEQ multiplex PCR assay. The authors' pipeline ran thus. To diagnose cytomegalovirus status from the catalog of TCR beta chain sequences, a statistical classification framework was built. The source is immuneACCESS, and TCRdb retained only in-frame sequences with V and J called. Part of the clones is not carried over; for the studies checked, unresolved V genes explain less than half of this, and the remainder is unexplained. V, J and clone size derive from that table, while D and trimming were established from the DNA sequence. Counted in this sample were under 250,000 clones; 70% to 90% of them appeared once. 4.5% to 6% of the sample lies in the top ten.

This clonotype was obtained from a woman younger than 30 in good health and CMV-seronegative. The sequenced sample consisted of PBMCs. The chain was built from TRBV6-6 and TRBJ1-2, with the D gene not clear enough to name. The DNA reads TGTGCCAGCAGTTACACCGGGTCCGCGTATGGCTACACCTTC. The resulting protein is CASSYTGSAYGYTF.